The T cell receptor (beta chain) under discussion was sequenced for a study of T cell responses to AZD1222 COVID-19 vaccine. Study-wide context: Analyses pooled second doses at about 4 or about 12 weeks.

The table came from immunoSEQ multiplex PCR; TCRdb's copy has only in-frame clones and leaves some out. This table has 150,000 to 180,000 clones, 90% appearing once. Per germline, CDR1 LNHDA and CDR2 SQIVND (reference sequence). Unmatched junction bases numbered 9, after V lost 10 bases and J lost 1 base. This CDR3 is 14 amino acids long. Sample: peripheral blood, taken on day 0 of AZD1222 vaccination. This rearrangement joins TRBV19 to TRBJ1-1, with 7 positions matching TRBD1. The TCR originated in an adult in good health. CDR3 in amino acids: CATRTGTANTEAFF. In DNA form, the CDR3 reads TGTGCCACCAGAACCGGGACAGCGAACACTGAAGCTTTCTTT.